The 16 T cell receptor beta chains below come from one sample, sequenced in a study of blood T cell repertoires in COVID-19. Libraries were prepared by immunoSEQ multiplex PCR; TCRdb keeps only in-frame clonotypes and omits some of them. The data hold under 60,000 clones, with around 80% observed a single time. The specimen was peripheral blood. Source of these receptors: a man between 65 and 85 years old with acute or convalescent COVID-19.

This sequence joins TRBV27 and TRBJ1-2, with TRBD1 matching 8 bases. CDR1 MNHEY and CDR2 SMNVEV come from the germline V gene (reference sequence). J gave up 6 bases and V 5 bases, and 14 bases lay outside the gene matches. CDR3 length: 16 residues. The CDR3 loop is CASSPQNQGAVDGYTF. The CDR3 DNA reads TGTGCCAGCAGTCCCCAAAACCAGGGGGCGGTGGATGGCTACACCTTC.

The V gene is TRBV6-5, the J gene TRBJ1-6, with D possibly matching TRBD1 (6 bases). The germline gives CDR1 MNHEY, CDR2 SVGAGI. This CDR3 contains 14 residues. V shed 6 bases and J shed 8 bases, with 14 bases lying between them. The chain's CDR3 is CASSQGTKHSPLHF. DNA for the CDR3: TGTGCCAGCAGCCAAGGGACAAAGCATTCACCCCTCCACTTT.

The rearrangement uses TRBV4-1 and TRBJ2-3; TRBD2 aligns across 14 bases. The trim removed 4 bases at V and 1 base at J, leaving 7 bases unmatched. There are 18 residues in the CDR3. CDR1 is MGHRA, CDR2 YSYEKL, per germline. CDR3 nucleotides: TGCGCCAGCAGCCTTACCGGGACTAGCGGGGGAGGCACAGATACGCAGTATTTT. Protein: CASSLTGTSGGGTDTQYF.

This clone was counted a single time. This chain uses TRBV5-1 with TRBJ2-5, with D perhaps matching TRBD2 (6 bases). The CDR3 contains 15 residues. V lost 3 bases and J 5 bases, leaving 17 bases between the germline ends. Germline CDR1 and CDR2: SGHRS and YFSETQ. CDR3 residues: CASSWGVAESETQYF. CDR3 DNA sequence: TGCGCCAGCAGCTGGGGGGTGGCGGAATCGGAGACCCAGTACTTC. The entire variable domain, with the rest obtained from reference TRBV5-1 and TRBJ2-5, is as follows: KAGVTQTPRYLIKTRGQQVTLSCSPISGHRSVSWYQQTPGQGLQFLFEYFSETQRNKGNFPGRFSGRQFSNSRSEMNVSTLELGDSALYLCASSWGVAESETQYFGPGTRLLVL.

The chain combines TRBV5-1 with TRBJ1-2; no reliable D call. The CDR3 is 14 amino acids. Germline V lookup: CDR1 SGHRS, CDR2 YFSETQ. V shed 3 bases and J shed 4 bases, with 13 bases lying between them. The CDR3 region has the DNA TGCGCCAGCAGCTCCGGAGGTGGAGTCTATGGCTACACCTTC. It encodes CASSSGGGVYGYTF.

The V call is TRBV18, the J call TRBJ1-3; 7 positions agree with TRBD1. V lost 3 bases, J lost 6 bases, and 8 bases stayed unmatched. Germline V gives CDR1 KGHSH, CDR2 LQKENI. The CDR3 is 15 amino acids. The CDR3 loop is CASSPRRDSENTIYF. In DNA form, the CDR3 reads TGTGCCAGCTCACCTAGAAGGGACAGCGAAAACACCATATATTTT.

On this clone itself: The same CDR3 arises from other DNA sequences in this sample as well. The chain uses TRBV6-5 and TRBJ2-5; the match to TRBD2 covers 11 bases. CDR1 and CDR2 from the germline V gene are MNHEY and SVGAGI. J was trimmed by 5 bases and V by 6 bases; bases with no gene match: 5. CDR3 length equals 14 residues. The DNA of the CDR3 is TGTGCCAGCAGCTTAGCGGGGGGGCGGGAGACCCAGTACTTC. Encoded protein: CASSLAGGRETQYF.

This rearrangement joins TRBV12-3 or TRBV12-4 to TRBJ2-2, with D maybe TRBD1 (5 bases). This CDR3 has 12 amino acids. V was clipped by 7 bases and J by 7 bases, with 10 bases between them. Written as DNA, the CDR3 is TGTGCCAGCAACCCTCAGGGCGGGGAGCTGTTTTTT. This codes for CASNPQGGELFF.

This rearrangement joins TRBV29-1 to TRBJ2-5, with D perhaps TRBD2 (6 bases). The germline V and J ends were trimmed by 6 bases and 5 bases, with 31 bases remaining between them. There are 18 residues in the CDR3. Per germline, CDR1 SQVTM and CDR2 ANQGSEA. The CDR3 sequence: CSVAPLSTREYPGETQYF. Written as DNA, the CDR3 is TGCAGCGTGGCCCCCCTATCGACACGGGAGTACCCCGGGGAGACCCAGTACTTC.

The CDR3 here is CASSLVQGPETQYF. As DNA, the CDR3 is TGCGCCAGCAGCTTGGTTCAGGGGCCAGAGACCCAGTACTTC. The J gene is TRBJ2-5, the V gene TRBV5-1; weak D call: TRBD1 (6 bases). Between the trimmed V and J ends, which lost 0 bases and 4 bases, there was a span of 10 bases. CDR3 length: 14 amino acids. Germline CDR1 and CDR2: SGHRS and YFSETQ.

The chain has TRBV20-1 and TRBJ2-3; D is possibly TRBD1 (6 bases). The germline CDR1 and CDR2 sequences are DFQATT and SNEGSKA (reference sequence). V lost 3 bases and J lost 0, with 13 bases in between. This CDR3 comprises 15 residues. DNA of the CDR3: TGCAGTGCTAGTTGGGTGGGGGCTAGCACAGATACGCAGTATTTT. It is translated as CSASWVGASTDTQYF.

The chain recombines TRBV7-3 with TRBJ2-3; the match to TRBD2 covers 11 bases. Germline-derived CDR1 and CDR2 are SGHTA and FQGTGA. The CDR3 consists of 15 residues. Losses at the gene ends were 5 bases for V and 0 bases for J; bases not matched to a gene: 1. CDR3 DNA sequence: TGTGCCAGCAGCAGGACTAGCGGGAGCACAGATACGCAGTATTTT. This codes for CASSRTSGSTDTQYF.

The genes are TRBV2 and TRBJ2-2; a possible D gene is TRBD1 (6 bases). V dropped 6 bases and J dropped 6 bases, with 14 bases sitting between them. CDR3 length: 14 residues. Germline V CDR1 and CDR2: SNHLY, FYNNEI. The CDR3 nucleotides read TGTGCCAGCAGGAAGGACAGTACCCCCGGGGAGCTGTTTTTT. This gives the protein CASRKDSTPGELFF.

The chain joins TRBV5-5 to TRBJ1-3; 7 positions agree with TRBD1. Germline CDR1 SGHKS, CDR2 YYEKEE (reference sequence). The CDR3 spans 16 residues. V shed 3 bases and J 1 base; nucleotides not matched to a gene: 7. CDR3 in DNA: TGTGCCAGCAGCTACGGACAGGCAGTGTCTGGAAACACCATATATTTT. It codes for CASSYGQAVSGNTIYF.

The rearrangement links TRBV6-1 to TRBJ2-1, with 7 nucleotides matching TRBD1. This CDR3 has 17 residues. The germline V gene encodes CDR1 MNHNS and CDR2 SASEGT. Losses at the gene ends were 2 bases for V and 0 bases for J; bases not matched to a gene: 7. The CDR3 loop reads CASSEFGGQSSYNEQFF. The CDR3 DNA sequence: TGTGCCAGCAGTGAATTTGGGGGACAGAGCTCCTACAATGAGCAGTTCTTC.

The rearrangement joins TRBV6-5 to TRBJ2-7, with D perhaps matching TRBD1 (5 bases). Per the germline V gene, CDR1 is MNHEY and CDR2 is SVGAGI. V lost 7 bases and J 6 bases, leaving 16 bases between the germline ends. This CDR3 is built from 13 residues. The CDR3 sequence is CASISSRGSEQYF. The CDR3 nucleotides are TGTGCCAGCATCTCCTCTAGGGGAAGCGAGCAGTACTTC.